Listed below are T cell receptor beta chains from one sample, sequenced in a study of blood T cells in healthy people across ages. TCRdb re-analysed the 5' RACE reads in MiXCR, keeping a single row per CDR3 protein. Of about 580,000 distinct CDR3 sequences in the sample, roughly 48% were seen once. Sequenced sample: blood. The receptors here all came from an older man in good health. The CDR3 runs from the conserved cysteine through the conserved F or W. A D gene is named only where the DNA matches it firmly. Clone size is given for some rows only: seen once, a few or many times, or a class if the clone is expanded.

TRBJ2-3 | TRBV28 | NA | NA | TGTGCCAGCAGTTTATTCTCGAGGTACTCTAGCACAGATACGCAGTATTTT | CASSLFSRYSSTDTQYF
TRBJ2-7 | TRBV29-1 | many | NA | TGCAGCGTTGTTTGGGGGAACTGGTACGAGCAGTACTTC | CSVVWGNWYEQYF
TRBJ2-1 | TRBV7-9 | NA | NA | TGTGCCAGCAGCTTAAGTTACGCCAATGAGCAGTTCTTC | CASSLSYANEQFF
TRBJ2-7 | TRBV24-1 | NA | NA | TGTGCCACCAGTGATTTCCCGAATAATGAGCAGTACTTC | CATSDFPNNEQYF
TRBJ2-1 | TRBV20-1 | NA | TRBD2 | TGCAGTGCTAGCGATTTTGAAGCCGGGACTAGCAGTTACAATGAGCAGTTCTTC | CSASDFEAGTSSYNEQFF
TRBJ1-2 | TRBV4-3 | few | NA | TGCGCCAGCAGCCAAGATCGGATACCGCCGGGTGACTATGGCTACACCTTC | CASSQDRIPPGDYGYTF
TRBJ1-5 | TRBV29-1 | once | NA | TGCAGCGTTGAAATTTCTGGCGGGGTGGCCCAGCATTTT | CSVEISGGVAQHF
TRBJ2-3 | TRBV6-1 | NA | NA | TGTGCCAGCAGTCTTAAATGGCCCGGAGAACCCGGGCACCTTCTTTCAGATACGCAGTATTTT | CASSLKWPGEPGHLLSDTQYF
TRBJ2-1 | TRBV7-3 | few | TRBD2 | TGTGCCAGCAGCTTAAAACGTGCTAGCGGAGGAGTAGCGGGTGAGCAGTTCTTC | CASSLKRASGGVAGEQFF
TRBJ2-1 | TRBV7-9 | NA | NA | TGTGCCAGCAGCTTATCCCGGACAGCGGACAATGAGCAGTTCTTC | CASSLSRTADNEQFF
TRBJ2-1 | TRBV7-9 | once | NA | TGTGCCAGCAGCTTTTTCGGGACCAGCGGACACAATGAGCAGTTCTTC | CASSFFGTSGHNEQFF
TRBJ2-1 | TRBV7-9 | NA | NA | TGTGCCAGCAGCTCCGAAGGGTACCTCTACGAGCAGTTCTTC | CASSSEGYLYEQFF
TRBJ2-1 | TRBV18 | NA | NA | TGTGCCAGCTCACCCGCGACAGGAGGCGGGTACAATGAGCCGTTCTTC | CASSPATGGGYNEPFF
TRBJ2-1 | TRBV7-3 | few | NA | TGTGCCAGCAGCTTAACCTCTCGTACCTACAATGAGCAGTTCTTC | CASSLTSRTYNEQFF
TRBJ2-5 | TRBV4-3 | NA | NA | TGCGCCAGCAGCCAAGACCTTGTAGACGGACAGACCCAAGAGACCCAGTACTTC | CASSQDLVDGQTQETQYF
TRBJ2-7 | TRBV20-1 | few | NA | TGCAGTGCTAGAGAGGGCGGAAACAGGGAAATAGAGCAGTACTTC | CSAREGGNREIEQYF
TRBJ2-7 | TRBV20-1 | few | TRBD1 | TGCAGTGCTAGAGGGGACAGGAGGGACGAGCAGTACTTC | CSARGDRRDEQYF
TRBJ2-5 | TRBV5-1 | NA | TRBD2 | TGCGCCAGCAGCTTTGCGGGGGGGCAAGAGACCCAGTACTTC | CASSFAGGQETQYF
TRBJ2-3 | TRBV7-2 | NA | NA | TGTGCCAGCCACTCCCGGGCCACAGATACGCAGTATTTT | CASHSRATDTQYF
TRBJ2-5 | TRBV4-1 | NA | TRBD1 | TGCGCCAGCAGCCCGTCCGGGACAGGGATATCAAATGAGCAGTACTTC | CASSPSGTGISNEQYF
TRBJ2-1 | TRBV6-5 | NA | NA | TGTGCCAGCAACCCCCCTGGGAGGCTTGAGTTCTTC | CASNPPGRLEFF
TRBJ2-7 | TRBV2 | NA | NA | TGTGCCAGCTCGGATCTGAGGAGTTACGAGCAGTACTTC | CASSDLRSYEQYF
TRBJ1-4 | TRBV7-6 | NA | NA | TGTGTCAGCAGCGTAGCAGAGGAGGCAAAACTGTTTTTT | CVSSVAEEAKLFF
TRBJ2-7 | TRBV5-1 | few | NA | TGCGCCAGCAGCTTTGGGCAGGGAGGCTACGAGCAGTACTTC | CASSFGQGGYEQYF
TRBJ1-2 | TRBV7-9 | few | NA | TGTGCCAGCGGGGGACCGTATGGCTACACCTTC | CASGGPYGYTF
TRBJ2-5 | TRBV7-2 | NA | NA | TGTGCCAGCAGCTTAGCCGCTAGCGTCCAAGAGACCCAGTACTTC | CASSLAASVQETQYF
TRBJ2-1 | TRBV6-6 | many | NA | TGTGCCAGCAGTCGGGGCAGCCGACCCATCCTTAATGAGCAGTTCTTC | CASSRGSRPILNEQFF
TRBJ2-3 | TRBV7-9 | NA | NA | TGTGCCAGCAGCTTAGATCTTAATCTGGGAGATACGCAGTATTTT | CASSLDLNLGDTQYF
TRBJ2-7 | TRBV20-1 | NA | TRBD1 | TGCAGTGCTGTCGCGGGGACAGGGGGTGGCGAGCAGTACTTC | CSAVAGTGGGEQYF
TRBJ2-5 | TRBV10-3 | NA | NA | TGTGCCATCAGTGAGCGGAGGGGGAGGGCCCAAGAGACCCAGTACTTC | CAISERRGRAQETQYF
TRBJ2-5 | TRBV4-1 | few | NA | TGCGCCAGCAGCCAAGTACACTCAGGGGCCGGTGGAGAGACCCAGTACTTC | CASSQVHSGAGGETQYF
TRBJ1-6 | TRBV7-2 | NA | TRBD1 | TGTGCCAGCAGCCCCGCTACAGGGGTTAATTCACCCCTCCACTTT | CASSPATGVNSPLHF
TRBJ1-1 | TRBV4-1 | NA | TRBD1 | TGCGCCAGCAGCCGAAGGCCCCATTTGCCGGGGACAGCGAACACTGAAGCTTTCTTT | CASSRRPHLPGTANTEAFF
TRBJ1-1 | TRBV7-2 | few | NA | TGTGCCAGCAGCCTAGACCTAGGCGGAATCACTGAAGCTTTCTTT | CASSLDLGGITEAFF
TRBJ2-3 | TRBV4-2 | few | NA | TGTGCCAGCAGCCAAGATTATACCGGGTCCGCTACGCAGTATTTT | CASSQDYTGSATQYF
TRBJ2-1 | TRBV28 | NA | TRBD2 | TGTGCCAGCAGTTTTCCCGGACTAGCCAACAATGAGCAGTTCTTC | CASSFPGLANNEQFF
TRBJ2-1 | TRBV20-1 | NA | TRBD2 | TGCAGTGCTAGAGATCGGAGGGCTAGCGGCTACAATGAGCAGTTCTTC | CSARDRRASGYNEQFF
TRBJ2-5 | TRBV7-9 | few | TRBD2 | TGTGCCAGCAGCTTAGCCCTAGCGGGGAGAGAGACCCAGTACTTC | CASSLALAGRETQYF
TRBJ2-5 | TRBV5-1 | NA | NA | TGCGCCAGCAGCACCCAGGGACAATTCGGGGAGACCCAGTACTTC | CASSTQGQFGETQYF
TRBJ2-1 | TRBV7-9 | few | TRBD2 | TGTGCCAGCAGTAAAATAGCGGGAGGGAATGAGCAGTTCTTC | CASSKIAGGNEQFF
TRBJ2-1 | TRBV9 | NA | NA | TGTGCCAGCAGCCGACGGGGTGTCCCGGATGAGCAGTTCTTC | CASSRRGVPDEQFF
TRBJ1-2 | TRBV29-1 | NA | NA | TGCAGCGTTGAAGAGGGTTCTTACGGCCGCTATGGCTACACCTTC | CSVEEGSYGRYGYTF